One and the same sample provided the 21 T cell receptor beta chains below, sequenced in a study of graft-versus-host responses after intestinal transplantation. Lamina propria and intraepithelial lymphocytes were released by processing graft tissue. The assay was immunoSEQ multiplex PCR, and TCRdb's table has in-frame clones only and misses some. The table lists some 16,000 clones, around 82% of them singletons. The sample was ileum tissue, taken 17 days after transplant. These receptors came from a human patient who received an intestinal transplant, so some T cells may come from the graft donor.

The CDR3, as DNA: TGTGCCAGCAGTGGGCAACAGGGCTATAGCAATCAGCCCCAGCATTTT. This codes for CASSGQQGYSNQPQHF. This chain links TRBV27 with TRBJ1-5, with D possibly being TRBD1 (6 bases). The CDR3 length is 16 residues. Trimming cost V 5 bases and J 0 bases, with 14 bases left between them. Germline loops: CDR1 MNHEY, CDR2 SMNVEV (reference sequence).

This clone has a single count. The chain recombines TRBV10-3 with TRBJ2-1; D is unresolved. CDR1 is ENHRY, CDR2 SYGVKD, per germline. Trimming took off 4 bases at V and 6 bases at J, with 10 bases between the two ends. The CDR3 is 13 amino acids. DNA of the CDR3: TGTGCCATCAGTGTGATACTGGGCAATGAGCAGTTCTTC. This sequence encodes CAISVILGNEQFF.

The chain joins TRBV5-4 to TRBJ1-2; unclear D gene. V was clipped by 2 bases and J by 3 bases, with 8 bases between them. Germline CDR1 reads SGHNT; CDR2 reads YYREEE (reference sequence). CDR3 size: 13 residues. The DNA of the CDR3 is TGTGCCAGCAGCTTAGGGCAGGACTATGGCTACACCTTC. This sequence encodes CASSLGQDYGYTF.

This chain links TRBV7-4 with TRBJ1-4; D gene unclear. The V gene lost 5 bases and the J gene lost 0 bases, with 13 bases spanning the gap. The CDR3 has 16 amino acids. CDR1 is SGHVT, CDR2 SQSDAQ, per germline. The CDR3 spells CASSTPYGATNEKLFF. DNA of the CDR3: TGTGCCAGCAGCACACCGTACGGCGCAACTAATGAAAAACTGTTTTTT.

This clone was found a few times. This sample also contains other DNA sequences that code for the same CDR3. The chain couples TRBV19 to TRBJ1-1; unclear D gene. The germline V and J ends were trimmed by 5 bases and 2 bases, with 12 bases remaining between them. Germline CDR1 and CDR2: LNHDA and SQIVND (reference sequence). The CDR3 totals 14 residues. The CDR3 protein is CASSLRRPNTEAFF. In DNA form, the CDR3 reads TGTGCCAGTAGTCTAAGGAGACCAAACACTGAAGCTTTCTTT.

The rearrangement uses TRBV6-6 and TRBJ2-1, with D hard to call. Trimming removed 5 bases at V and 2 bases at J, with 13 bases between. This CDR3 comprises 15 residues. The germline V gene has CDR1 MNHNY and CDR2 SVGAGI (reference sequence). The CDR3 reads CASSPVGSAYNEQFF. The DNA for the CDR3 is TGTGCCAGCAGTCCGGTGGGGTCGGCCTACAATGAGCAGTTCTTC.

This chain joins TRBV6-5 and TRBJ2-7; 9 bases agree with TRBD2. The CDR3 spans 16 residues. Trimming at V came to 0 bases and at J to 7 bases, leaving 10 bases not matched to a gene. Germline V gene sequence: CDR1 MNHEY, CDR2 SVGAGI. The CDR3 nucleotides are TGTGCCAGCAGTTACTCTTCGGTAGCGGGAGTCGGAGAGCAGTACTTC. The encoded protein is CASSYSSVAGVGEQYF.

J is TRBJ2-1 and V is TRBV6-6, with a tentative D call TRBD2 (5 bases). This CDR3 contains 11 residues. Germline CDR1 is MNHNY and CDR2 is SVGAGI (reference sequence). Deletions cut 5 bases from V and 14 bases from J, with 13 bases between. The CDR3 DNA reads as TGTGCCAGCAGTAAACTAGAGGCAAAGTTCTTC. Encoded protein: CASSKLEAKFF.

The chain employs TRBV5-4 and TRBJ1-1; no reliable D call. The CDR3 sequence is 13 residues long. V lost 4 bases and J lost 1, with 8 bases in between. The germline V gene encodes CDR1 SGHNT and CDR2 YYREEE (reference sequence). The CDR3 loop is CASSQTENTEAFF. CDR3 nucleotides: TGTGCCAGCAGCCAAACAGAGAACACTGAAGCTTTCTTT.

The J gene is TRBJ2-1, the V gene TRBV5-1; D not resolved. Trimming took 3 bases from V and 10 from J, leaving 8 bases between them. The CDR3 is made up of 11 amino acids. Germline V gene data show CDR1 as SGHRS and CDR2 as YFSETQ. CDR3 coding DNA: TGCGCCAGCAGCTCTGCTGAAGAGCAGTTCTTC. Translation gives CASSSAEEQFF.

V and J are TRBV25-1 and TRBJ1-1, with 7 bases lining up with TRBD1. The CDR3 consists of 14 residues. From germline, CDR1 is MGHDK and CDR2 SYGVNS. V was clipped by 9 bases and J by 6 bases; unmatched bases: 13. The CDR3 sequence is CARPRQGGIAEAFF. CDR3 DNA sequence: TGTGCCAGACCAAGACAGGGAGGGATCGCTGAAGCTTTCTTT.

The V and J genes are TRBV6-6 and TRBJ2-4; 9 bases map to TRBD2. After removal of 0 bases from V and 11 bases from J, the junction contained 8 bases not matched to a gene. This CDR3 is 15 amino acids long. The germline CDR1 and CDR2 sequences are MNHNY and SVGAGI (reference sequence). The CDR3 bases are TGTGCCAGCAGTTACTCGTCGCGACTAGCGGCTCTTCAGTACTTC. Amino acid sequence: CASSYSSRLAALQYF.

The chain has TRBV5-3 and TRBJ2-7; 8 positions agree with TRBD2. TRBV5-3 is an ORF, and what it does is uncertain. The ends lost 5 bases at V and 4 bases at J; junction bases unmatched: 5. The CDR3 spans 13 residues. CDR3 DNA sequence: TGTGCCAGAAGGGGCGGGAGGAAATACGAGCAGTACTTC. This translates into CARRGGRKYEQYF.

This chain links TRBV28 with TRBJ1-1, with D perhaps TRBD1 (5 bases). CDR3 size: 14 residues. Trimming cost V 6 bases and J 1 base, with 12 bases left between them. Germline-derived CDR1 and CDR2 are MDHEN and SYDVKM. CDR3 protein: CASSRGRENTEAFF. DNA of the CDR3: TGTGCCAGCAGCCGGGGACGGGAGAACACTGAAGCTTTCTTT.

The chain is built from TRBV18 and TRBJ1-1; D is unclear. From germline, CDR1 is KGHSH and CDR2 LQKENI. This CDR3 is 14 amino acids long. V was cut by 2 bases and J by 4 bases, with 11 bases left in between. The CDR3 reads CASSPMEGLTEAFF. In DNA, the CDR3 is TGTGCCAGCTCACCAATGGAGGGCCTCACTGAAGCTTTCTTT.

The chain links TRBV29-1 to TRBJ2-7; weak D call: TRBD2 (5 bases). Germline V CDR1 and CDR2: SQVTM, ANQGSEA. This CDR3 is built from 14 residues. Trimming stripped 0 bases from V and 6 bases from J, with 15 bases between. CDR3 DNA sequence: TGCAGCGTTGAAGAGGGGTCGTTACTAGGCGAGCAGTACTTC. Its translation: CSVEEGSLLGEQYF.

The V gene is TRBV27, the J gene TRBJ2-2; D unresolved. In germline, CDR1 is MNHEY, CDR2 SMNVEV (reference sequence). Trimming shortened V by 2 bases and J by 4 bases, and 11 bases separated the two germline ends. CDR3 length: 15 amino acids. CDR3 bases: TGTGCCAGCAGTTTAGCAGGATTTTCCACCGGGGAGCTGTTTTTT. This sequence encodes CASSLAGFSTGELFF.

The genes are TRBV10-3 and TRBJ2-1; D may be TRBD2 (6 bases). The CDR3 loop spans 17 amino acids. With 3 bases removed from V and 2 bases from J, the gap between germline ends came to 17 bases. Germline V lookup: CDR1 ENHRY, CDR2 SYGVKD. CDR3 sequence (DNA): TGTGCCATCAGTGAAAGGGACTCCCCATGGACCTACAATGAGCAGTTCTTC. Its translation: CAISERDSPWTYNEQFF.

This chain uses TRBV10-2 with TRBJ1-2; a possible D gene is TRBD1 (5 bases). The CDR3 has 14 residues. The germline V and J ends were trimmed by 8 bases and 7 bases, with 20 bases remaining between them. The germline gives CDR1 WSHSY, CDR2 SAAADI. CDR3 coding DNA: TGCGCCAGCGCACGTGGACATAGGCAGGGTGGCTACACCTTC. Translating gives CASARGHRQGGYTF.

The rearrangement uses TRBV5-1 and TRBJ2-3, with 11 positions matching TRBD1. The germline V gene encodes CDR1 SGHRS and CDR2 YFSETQ. The length of the CDR3 is 15 residues. The V segment lost 1 base and the J segment 5 bases; nucleotides outside the gene matches: 3. CDR3 coding DNA: TGCGCCAGCAGCTTGAGGGACAGGGGGGTAGATACGCAGTATTTT. It specifies CASSLRDRGVDTQYF.

The chain is built from TRBV4-1 and TRBJ2-1; perhaps TRBD2 as D (6 bases). CDR1 and CDR2 (germline): MGHRA, YSYEKL. CDR3 length: 16 residues. V lost 0 bases and J lost 8, with 17 bases in between. The CDR3 DNA is TGCGCCAGCAGCCAAGACCGACTAGTGGGAGCGGATGAGCAGTTCTTC. This codes for CASSQDRLVGADEQFF.